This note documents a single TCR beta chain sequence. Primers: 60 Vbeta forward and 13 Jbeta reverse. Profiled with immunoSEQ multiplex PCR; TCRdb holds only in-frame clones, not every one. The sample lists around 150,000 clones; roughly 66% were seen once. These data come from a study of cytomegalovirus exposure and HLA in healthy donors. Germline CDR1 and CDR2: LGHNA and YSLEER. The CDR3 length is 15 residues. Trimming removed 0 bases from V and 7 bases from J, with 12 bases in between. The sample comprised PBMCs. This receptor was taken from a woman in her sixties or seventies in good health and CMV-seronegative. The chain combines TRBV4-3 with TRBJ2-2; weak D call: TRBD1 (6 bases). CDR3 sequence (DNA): TGCGCCAGCAGCCAAGATTGGGGGCTCGGCGGGGAGCTGTTTTTT. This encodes CASSQDWGLGGELFF.